This T cell receptor (beta chain) is drawn from a study of cytomegalovirus exposure and HLA in healthy donors. As concerns this clone: What it binds is unknown.

Findings of the study overall: Productive status was seen about 87% or about 30% of the time for most TCR beta V segments in an earlier analysis.

CDR3 length: 12 residues. V was trimmed by 7 bases and J by 2 bases, leaving 9 bases between them. CDR1 and CDR2 (germline): MNHEY, SVGAGI. The PCR ran on 60 Vbeta and 13 Jbeta primers. The assay was immunoSEQ multiplex PCR, and TCRdb's table has in-frame clones only and misses some. The data hold approximately 93,000 clones, with 65% observed a single time. The chain employs TRBV6-5 and TRBJ2-7; possibly TRBD1 for D (5 bases). Specimen: PBMCs. The origin of this receptor is a boy aged 10-17 years in good health and CMV-seropositive. The chain's CDR3 is CASTGNTYEQYF. Written as DNA, the CDR3 is TGTGCCAGCACAGGGAACACCTACGAGCAGTACTTC.